The present T cell receptor beta chain was sequenced within a study of cytomegalovirus exposure and HLA in healthy donors. This clone was observed a handful of times. The antigen remains unidentified. Both 60 Vbeta primers and 13 Jbeta primers went into the PCR. Method: immunoSEQ multiplex PCR; TCRdb's copy keeps in-frame clones and lacks some. The sample holds 210,000 or so clones, approximately 80% seen once. General study points: Per published reports, the classifier diagnosed cytomegalovirus status with high specificity and sensitivity. The study labeled 164 TCR beta chains cytomegalovirus-associated. When the data were analyzed later, several of the most significant clusters appeared to be linked to common viral pathogens. The authors excluded some V segments, including TRBV6-2 and TRBV6-3, as indistinguishable.

V lost 0 bases, J lost 5 bases, and 11 bases lay in between. CDR1 and CDR2 (germline): MNHNY, SVGAGI (reference sequence). The CDR3 extends over 15 amino acids. The chain recombines TRBV6-6 with TRBJ1-5; tentative D call: TRBD1 (5 bases). Sequenced material: PBMCs. This clonotype was obtained from a woman between 40 and 50 years old in good health and CMV-seronegative. Written as DNA, the CDR3 is TGTGCCAGCAGTTACTCGAAACAGGTCTATCAGCCCCAGCATTTT. It encodes CASSYSKQVYQPQHF.